Listed here are 10 T cell receptor beta chains from one sample, sequenced in a study of T cell changes during pregnancy in multiple sclerosis. Sequencing used immunoSEQ multiplex PCR; TCRdb keeps in-frame clones, though not all of them. This table has around 68,000 clones, 91% appearing once. Sequenced here: peripheral blood, sampled in the third trimester of pregnancy. These receptor sequences come from a female donor in good health, enrolled as a control in a pregnancy study.

The V gene is TRBV5-4, the J gene TRBJ2-1; the D gene is possibly TRBD2 (5 bases). The CDR3 extends over 15 amino acids. Looked up from germline, CDR1 is SGHNT and CDR2 is YYREEE (reference sequence). V lost 0 bases to trimming and J lost 9 bases, with 16 bases between them. This CDR3 reads CASSLARTSRGEQFF. The CDR3 DNA follows: TGTGCCAGCAGCTTGGCCAGGACCTCCCGGGGTGAGCAGTTCTTC.

The chain links TRBV18 to TRBJ2-1, with 10 nucleotides matching TRBD2. The CDR3 covers 17 residues. Germline CDR1 and CDR2: KGHSH and LQKENI. Trimming cost V 3 bases and J 10 bases; bases outside gene matches: 15. This chain's CDR3 is CASSPLAGELVFGEQFF. CDR3 DNA sequence: TGTGCCAGCTCACCCCTAGCGGGGGAGCTAGTCTTCGGGGAGCAGTTCTTC.

The chain uses TRBV27 and TRBJ2-5; D may be TRBD2 (6 bases). Between the trimmed V and J ends, which lost 6 bases and 9 bases, there was a span of 14 bases. Looked up from germline, CDR1 is MNHEY and CDR2 is SMNVEV (reference sequence). This CDR3 has 12 residues. The DNA of the CDR3 is TGTGCCAGCAGCCCACCCGGGAGCGCCCAGTACTTC. It specifies CASSPPGSAQYF.

The CDR3 DNA reads TGTGCCTCAGCAAGGGGAAGTCAAGTTAAAGATGAGCAGTTCTTC. It encodes CASARGSQVKDEQFF. This rearrangement joins TRBV2 to TRBJ2-1; the D gene is possibly TRBD1 (5 bases). In germline, CDR1 is SNHLY, CDR2 FYNNEI. The CDR3 is 15 amino acids. Trimming cost V 11 bases and J 8 bases, with 25 bases left between them.

The gene calls are TRBV28 and TRBJ2-3; tentatively, D is TRBD2 (5 bases). V was trimmed by 6 bases and J by 3 bases, leaving 19 bases between them. The CDR3 is 16 amino acids. CDR1 is MDHEN and CDR2 is SYDVKM in the germline V gene. CDR3 DNA: TGTGCCAGCAGGCGGGCTTTCCTAGAAAGTACAGATACGCAGTATTTT. This translates into CASRRAFLESTDTQYF.

This clone occurred once. This sequence joins TRBV7-2 and TRBJ2-2, with 7 bases identical to TRBD1. V lost 5 bases, J lost 6 bases, and 15 bases stayed unmatched. The CDR3 consists of 17 residues. Looked up from germline, CDR1 is SGHTA and CDR2 is FQGNSA. The CDR3 sequence is CASSPGQPTEVAGELFF. The CDR3 nucleotides are TGTGCCAGCAGCCCGGGACAGCCCACCGAGGTAGCCGGGGAGCTGTTTTTT.

Here the CDR3 reads CASSLSTGSQPQHF. CDR3 coding DNA: TGTGCCAGCTCACTGTCGACAGGGAGTCAGCCCCAGCATTTT. This chain joins TRBV18 and TRBJ1-5, with 7 bases matching TRBD1. CDR3 size: 14 residues. Germline lookup yields CDR1 KGHSH and CDR2 LQKENI. Losses at the gene ends were 4 bases for V and 6 bases for J; bases not matched to a gene: 6.

The V gene is TRBV19, the J gene TRBJ1-5; 9 nucleotides agree with TRBD1. CDR1 LNHDA and CDR2 SQIVND come from the germline V gene (reference sequence). The CDR3 has 17 residues. After removal of 0 bases from V and 6 bases from J, the junction contained 9 bases not matched to a gene. The CDR3 is CASSIDGLGQGSQPQHF. CDR3 in DNA: TGTGCCAGTAGTATAGATGGGCTCGGACAGGGGAGTCAGCCCCAGCATTTT.

The V call is TRBV19, the J call TRBJ1-1, with TRBD1 matching 10 bases. The CDR3 totals 16 residues. Germline CDR1 LNHDA, CDR2 SQIVND (reference sequence). V trimming: 4 bases; J trimming: 3 bases; junction bases outside the gene matches: 8. CDR3 sequence reads: CASSNGQGEYDTEAFF. DNA of the CDR3: TGTGCCAGTAGTAACGGACAGGGGGAATACGACACTGAAGCTTTCTTT.

This chain connects TRBV19 to TRBJ2-5, with D possibly being TRBD2 (5 bases). The germline V gene encodes CDR1 LNHDA and CDR2 SQIVND (reference sequence). The CDR3 has 14 residues. V lost 3 bases, J lost 3 bases, and 11 bases lay in between. This chain's CDR3 is CASSIGLFEETQYF. The CDR3 nucleotides read TGTGCCAGTAGTATCGGACTGTTCGAAGAGACCCAGTACTTC.